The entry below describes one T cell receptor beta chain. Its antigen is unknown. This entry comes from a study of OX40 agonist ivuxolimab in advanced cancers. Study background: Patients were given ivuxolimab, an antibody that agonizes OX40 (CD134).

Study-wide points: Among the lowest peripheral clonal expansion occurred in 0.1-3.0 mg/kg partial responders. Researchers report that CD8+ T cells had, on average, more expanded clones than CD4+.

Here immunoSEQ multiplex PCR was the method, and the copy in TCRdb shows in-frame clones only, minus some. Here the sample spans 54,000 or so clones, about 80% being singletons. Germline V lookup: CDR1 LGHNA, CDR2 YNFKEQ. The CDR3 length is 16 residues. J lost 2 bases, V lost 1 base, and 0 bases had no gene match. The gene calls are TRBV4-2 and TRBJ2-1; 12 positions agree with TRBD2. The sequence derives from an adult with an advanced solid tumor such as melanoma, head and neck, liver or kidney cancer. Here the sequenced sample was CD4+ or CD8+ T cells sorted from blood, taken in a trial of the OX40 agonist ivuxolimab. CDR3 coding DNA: TGTGCCAGCAGCCAAGGGACTAGCGGGACCTACAATGAGCAGTTCTTC. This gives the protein CASSQGTSGTYNEQFF.